Below are 2 T cell receptor beta chains sequenced from a single sample in a study of T cell repertoires in cytomegalovirus infection. TCRdb reprocessed the reads with MiXCR, giving one entry per CDR3 protein. Here the sample spans approximately 160,000 distinct CDR3 sequences, 17% being singletons. Sequenced sample: CD8+ T cells from PBMCs. The receptors stem from a human donor in good health (CMV status not recorded). Some clones in this sample may be carry-over from other donors' samples.

The chain couples TRBV7-6 to TRBJ2-3, with 11 nucleotides matching TRBD2. The CDR3 loop spans 16 amino acids. Losses at the gene ends were 2 bases for V and 3 bases for J; bases not matched to a gene: 4. Germline V lookup: CDR1 SGHVS, CDR2 FNYEAQ. Written as DNA, the CDR3 is TGTGCCAGCAGCTTACTTACTAGCGGGAGAACAGATACGCAGTATTTT. Translation gives CASSLLTSGRTDTQYF.

The chain has TRBV7-9 and TRBJ2-7; 8 positions agree with TRBD1. Germline trimming cut 5 bases from V and 7 bases from J; bases unmatched to any gene: 7. Germline CDR1 and CDR2: SEHNR and FQNEAQ (reference sequence). This CDR3 spans 13 amino acids. CDR3 loop: CASSQGQAGEQYF. DNA of the CDR3: TGTGCCAGCAGCCAGGGACAGGCGGGTGAGCAGTACTTC.